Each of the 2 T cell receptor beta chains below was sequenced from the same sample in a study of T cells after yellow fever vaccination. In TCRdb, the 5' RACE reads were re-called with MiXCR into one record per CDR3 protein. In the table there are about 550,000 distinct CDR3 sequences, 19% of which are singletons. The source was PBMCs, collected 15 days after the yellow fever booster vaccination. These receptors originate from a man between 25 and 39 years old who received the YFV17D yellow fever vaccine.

The CDR3: CASRQGIESTDTQYF. CDR3 nucleotide sequence: TGTGCCAGCAGGCAGGGAATTGAGAGCACAGATACGCAGTATTTT. The chain links TRBV6-1 to TRBJ2-3; a weak D match, TRBD1 (5 bases). The CDR3 consists of 15 residues. V was shortened by 6 bases and J by 0 bases, with 13 bases between the two germline ends. Germline values: CDR1 MNHNS, CDR2 SASEGT.

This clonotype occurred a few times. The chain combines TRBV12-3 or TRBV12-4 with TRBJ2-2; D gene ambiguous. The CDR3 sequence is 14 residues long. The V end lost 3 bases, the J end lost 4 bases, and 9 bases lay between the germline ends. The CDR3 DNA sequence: TGTGCCAGCAGTTTGTTTGGTGGCACCGGGGAGCTGTTTTTT. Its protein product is CASSLFGGTGELFF.